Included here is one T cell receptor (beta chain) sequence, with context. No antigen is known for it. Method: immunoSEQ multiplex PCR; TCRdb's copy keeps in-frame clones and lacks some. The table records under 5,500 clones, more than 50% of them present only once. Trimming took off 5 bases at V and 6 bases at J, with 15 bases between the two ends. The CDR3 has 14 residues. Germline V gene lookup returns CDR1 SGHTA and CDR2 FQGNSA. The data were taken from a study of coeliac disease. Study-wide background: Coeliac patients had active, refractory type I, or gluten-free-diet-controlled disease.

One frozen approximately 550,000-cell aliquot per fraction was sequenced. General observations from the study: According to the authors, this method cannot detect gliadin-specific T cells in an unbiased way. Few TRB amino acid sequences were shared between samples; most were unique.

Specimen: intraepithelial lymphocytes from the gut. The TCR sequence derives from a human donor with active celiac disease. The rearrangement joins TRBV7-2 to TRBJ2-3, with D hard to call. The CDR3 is CASSVEGVADTQYF. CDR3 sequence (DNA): TGTGCCAGCAGCGTCGAAGGAGTCGCGGATACGCAGTATTTT.